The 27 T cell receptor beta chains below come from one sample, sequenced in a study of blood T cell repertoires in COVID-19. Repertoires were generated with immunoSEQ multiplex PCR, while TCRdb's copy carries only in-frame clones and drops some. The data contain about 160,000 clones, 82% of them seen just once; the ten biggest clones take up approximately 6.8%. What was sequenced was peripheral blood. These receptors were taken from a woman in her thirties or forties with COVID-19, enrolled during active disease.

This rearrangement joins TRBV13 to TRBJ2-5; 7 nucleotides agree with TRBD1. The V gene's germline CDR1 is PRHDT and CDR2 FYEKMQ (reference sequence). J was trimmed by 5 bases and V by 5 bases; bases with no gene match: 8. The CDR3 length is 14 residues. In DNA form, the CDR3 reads TGTGCCAGCAGCCCACGAACAGGGGTTGAGACCCAGTACTTC. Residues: CASSPRTGVETQYF.

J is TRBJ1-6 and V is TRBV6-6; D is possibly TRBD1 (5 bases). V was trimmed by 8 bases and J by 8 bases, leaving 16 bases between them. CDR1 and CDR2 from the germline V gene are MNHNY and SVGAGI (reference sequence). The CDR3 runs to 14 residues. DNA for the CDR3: TGTGCCAGCCGGCGACCGGGGGTGGATTCACCCCTCCACTTT. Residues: CASRRPGVDSPLHF.

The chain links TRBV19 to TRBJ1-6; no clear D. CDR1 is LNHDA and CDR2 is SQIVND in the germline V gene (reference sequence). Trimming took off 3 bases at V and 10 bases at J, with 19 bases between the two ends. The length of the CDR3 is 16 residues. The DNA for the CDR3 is TGTGCCAGTAGTATCGATCGGTCCGGGATTCGGTCACCCCTCCACTTT. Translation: CASSIDRSGIRSPLHF. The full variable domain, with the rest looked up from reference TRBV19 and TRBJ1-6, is DGGITQSPKYLFRKEGQNVTLSCEQNLNHDAMYWYRQDPGQGLRLIYYSQIVNDFQKGDIAEGYSVSREKKESFPLTVTSAQKNPTAFYLCASSIDRSGIRSPLHFGNGTRLTVT.

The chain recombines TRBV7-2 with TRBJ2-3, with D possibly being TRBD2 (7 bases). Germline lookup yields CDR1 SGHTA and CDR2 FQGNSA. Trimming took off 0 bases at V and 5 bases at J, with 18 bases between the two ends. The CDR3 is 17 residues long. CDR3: CASSLALSGGRRDTQYF. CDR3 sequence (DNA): TGTGCCAGCAGCTTAGCGCTTTCGGGGGGCCGTAGAGATACGCAGTATTTT. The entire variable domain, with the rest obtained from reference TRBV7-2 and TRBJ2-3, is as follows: GAGVSQSPSNKVTEKGKDVELRCDPISGHTALYWYRQSLGQGLEFLIYFQGNSAPDKSGLPSDRFSAERTGGSVSTLTIQRTQQEDSAVYLCASSLALSGGRRDTQYFGPGTRLTVL.

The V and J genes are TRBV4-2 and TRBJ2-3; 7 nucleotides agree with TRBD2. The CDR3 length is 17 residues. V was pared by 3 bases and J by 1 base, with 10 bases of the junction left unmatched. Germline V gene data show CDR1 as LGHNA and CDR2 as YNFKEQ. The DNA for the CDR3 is TGTGCCAGCAGCCAGCGACCTGGGGCGGGAGGCACAGATACGCAGTATTTT. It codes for CASSQRPGAGGTDTQYF.

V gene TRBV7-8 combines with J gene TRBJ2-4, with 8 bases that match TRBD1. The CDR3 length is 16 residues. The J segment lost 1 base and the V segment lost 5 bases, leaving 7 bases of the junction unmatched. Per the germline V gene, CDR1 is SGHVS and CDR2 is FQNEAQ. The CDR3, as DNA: TGTGCCAGCAGCACCCAGGGGGCCGGGGCCAAAAACATTCAGTACTTC. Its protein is CASSTQGAGAKNIQYF.

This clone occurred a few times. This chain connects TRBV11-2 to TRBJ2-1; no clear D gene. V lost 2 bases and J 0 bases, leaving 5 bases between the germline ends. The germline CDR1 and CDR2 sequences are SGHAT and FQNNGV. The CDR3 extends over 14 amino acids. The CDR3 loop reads CASSLTVSYNEQFF. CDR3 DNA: TGTGCCAGCAGCTTAACAGTCTCCTACAATGAGCAGTTCTTC.

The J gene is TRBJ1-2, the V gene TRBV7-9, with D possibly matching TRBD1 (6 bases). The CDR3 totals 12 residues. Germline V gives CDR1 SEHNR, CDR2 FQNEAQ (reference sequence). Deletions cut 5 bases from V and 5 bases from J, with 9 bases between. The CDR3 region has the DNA TGTGCCAGCAGCGTTGGACAGTATGGCTACACCTTC. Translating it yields CASSVGQYGYTF.

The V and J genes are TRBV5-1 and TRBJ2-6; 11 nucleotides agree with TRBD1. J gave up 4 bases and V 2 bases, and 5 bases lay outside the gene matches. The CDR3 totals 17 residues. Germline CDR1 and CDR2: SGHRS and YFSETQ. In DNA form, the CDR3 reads TGCGCCAGCAGCTTTGGACAGGGGGCGGAAGGGGCCAACGTCCTGACTTTC. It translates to CASSFGQGAEGANVLTF. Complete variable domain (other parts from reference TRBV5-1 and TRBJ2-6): KAGVTQTPRYLIKTRGQQVTLSCSPISGHRSVSWYQQTPGQGLQFLFEYFSETQRNKGNFPGRFSGRQFSNSRSEMNVSTLELGDSALYLCASSFGQGAEGANVLTFGAGSRLTVL.

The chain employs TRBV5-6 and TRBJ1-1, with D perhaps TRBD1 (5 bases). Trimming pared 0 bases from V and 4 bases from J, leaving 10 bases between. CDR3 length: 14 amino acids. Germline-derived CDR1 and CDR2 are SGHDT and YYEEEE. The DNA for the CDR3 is TGTGCCAGCAGCTTGGAGGGGAGGGGCACTGAAGCTTTCTTT. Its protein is CASSLEGRGTEAFF.

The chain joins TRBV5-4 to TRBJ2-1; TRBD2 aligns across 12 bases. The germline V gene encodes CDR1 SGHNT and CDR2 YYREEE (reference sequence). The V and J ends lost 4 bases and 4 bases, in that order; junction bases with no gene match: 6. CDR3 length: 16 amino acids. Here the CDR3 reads CASSSLAGGVYNEQFF. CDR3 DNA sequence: TGTGCCAGCAGCAGTCTAGCGGGAGGGGTTTACAATGAGCAGTTCTTC.

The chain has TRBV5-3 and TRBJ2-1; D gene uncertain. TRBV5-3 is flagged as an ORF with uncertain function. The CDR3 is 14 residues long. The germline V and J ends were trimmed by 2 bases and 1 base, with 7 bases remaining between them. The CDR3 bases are TGTGCCAGAAGCTTCTGGAGTTCCTACAATGAGCAGTTCTTC. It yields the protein CARSFWSSYNEQFF.

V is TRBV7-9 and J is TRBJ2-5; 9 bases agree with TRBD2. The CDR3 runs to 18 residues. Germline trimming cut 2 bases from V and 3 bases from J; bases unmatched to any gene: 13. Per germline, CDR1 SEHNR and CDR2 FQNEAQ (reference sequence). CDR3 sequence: CASSLRALWTSAKETQYF. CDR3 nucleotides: TGTGCCAGCAGCTTAAGGGCGTTATGGACTAGCGCCAAAGAGACCCAGTACTTC. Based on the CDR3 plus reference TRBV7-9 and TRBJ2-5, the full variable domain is DTGVSQNPRHKITKRGQNVTFRCDPISEHNRLYWYRQTLGQGPEFLTYFQNEAQLEKSRLLSDRFSAERPKGSFSTLEIQRTEQGDSAMYLCASSLRALWTSAKETQYFGPGTRLLVL.

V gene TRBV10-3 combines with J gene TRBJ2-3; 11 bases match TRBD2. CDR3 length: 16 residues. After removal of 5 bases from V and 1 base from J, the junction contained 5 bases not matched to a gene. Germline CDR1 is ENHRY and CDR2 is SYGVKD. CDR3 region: CAISSGLAGRTDTQYF. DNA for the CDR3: TGTGCCATCAGTTCCGGACTAGCGGGCCGCACAGATACGCAGTATTTT.

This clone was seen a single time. The CDR3 DNA sequence: TGTGCCAGCAGCATTACCGGGTCAGCAAACGACGAGCAGTACTTC. Its protein product is CASSITGSANDEQYF. The chain links TRBV7-9 to TRBJ2-7; D is unclear. Per the germline V gene, CDR1 is SEHNR and CDR2 is FQNEAQ (reference sequence). This CDR3 contains 15 residues. Trimming took off 5 bases at V and 5 bases at J, with 19 bases between the two ends.

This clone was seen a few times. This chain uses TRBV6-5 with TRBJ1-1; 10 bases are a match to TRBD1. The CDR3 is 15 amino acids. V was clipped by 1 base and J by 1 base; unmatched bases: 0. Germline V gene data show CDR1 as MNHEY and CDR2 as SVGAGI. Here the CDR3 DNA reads TGTGCCAGCAGTTACTGGACAGGGGGGAACACTGAAGCTTTCTTT. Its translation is CASSYWTGGNTEAFF.

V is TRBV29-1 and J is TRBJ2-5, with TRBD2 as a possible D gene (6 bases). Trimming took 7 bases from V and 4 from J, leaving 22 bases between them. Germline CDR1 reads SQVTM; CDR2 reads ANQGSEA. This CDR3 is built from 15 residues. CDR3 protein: CSAEGSMTSIETQYF. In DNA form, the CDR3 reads TGCAGCGCCGAAGGTAGCATGACTAGTATAGAGACCCAGTACTTC.

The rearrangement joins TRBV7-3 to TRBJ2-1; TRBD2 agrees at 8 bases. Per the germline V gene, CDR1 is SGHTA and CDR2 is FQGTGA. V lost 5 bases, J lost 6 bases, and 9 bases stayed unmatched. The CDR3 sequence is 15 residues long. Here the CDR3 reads CASSPLAGGLNEQFF. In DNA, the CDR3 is TGTGCCAGCAGCCCCCTTGCGGGAGGACTCAATGAGCAGTTCTTC. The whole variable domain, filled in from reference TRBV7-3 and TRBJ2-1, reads GAGVSQTPSNKVTEKGKYVELRCDPISGHTALYWYRQSLGQGPEFLIYFQGTGAADDSGLPNDRFFAVRPEGSVSTLKIQRTERGDSAVYLCASSPLAGGLNEQFFGPGTRLTVL.

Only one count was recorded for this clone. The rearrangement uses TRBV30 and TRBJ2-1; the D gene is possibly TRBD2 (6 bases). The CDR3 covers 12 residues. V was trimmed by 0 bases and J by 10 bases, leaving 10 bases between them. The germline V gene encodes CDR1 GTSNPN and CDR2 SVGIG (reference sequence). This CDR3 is CAWSVAGREQFF. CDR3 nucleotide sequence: TGTGCCTGGAGTGTTGCGGGGAGGGAGCAGTTCTTC.

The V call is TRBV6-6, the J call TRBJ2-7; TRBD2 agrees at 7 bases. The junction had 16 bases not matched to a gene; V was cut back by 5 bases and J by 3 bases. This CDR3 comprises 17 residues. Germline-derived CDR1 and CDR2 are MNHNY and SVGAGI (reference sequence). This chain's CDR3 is CASSPRIAGLIIYEQYF. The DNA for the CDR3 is TGTGCCAGCAGTCCCCGGATAGCGGGCCTTATAATCTACGAGCAGTACTTC.

The CDR3 here is CASSLGGRTDYEQYF. The CDR3 DNA follows: TGTGCCAGCAGCTTGGGCGGGAGGACCGACTACGAGCAGTACTTC. The chain links TRBV5-4 to TRBJ2-7, with 8 bases lining up with TRBD2. In germline, CDR1 is SGHNT, CDR2 YYREEE (reference sequence). The CDR3 sequence is 15 residues long. With 0 bases clipped from V and 3 bases from J, the junction kept 5 bases outside the gene matches. The full variable domain, in which reference TRBV5-4 and TRBJ2-7 provide the parts outside the CDR3, is ETGVTQSPTHLIKTRGQQVTLRCSSQSGHNTVSWYQQALGQGPQFIFQYYREEENGRGNFPPRFSGLQFPNYSSELNVNALELDDSALYLCASSLGGRTDYEQYFGPGTRLTVT.

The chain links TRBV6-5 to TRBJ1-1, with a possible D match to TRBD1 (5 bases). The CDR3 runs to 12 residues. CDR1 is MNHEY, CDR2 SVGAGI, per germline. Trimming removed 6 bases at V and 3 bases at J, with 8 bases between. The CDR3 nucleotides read TGTGCCAGCAGGCAGGGTTACACTGAAGCTTTCTTT. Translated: CASRQGYTEAFF.

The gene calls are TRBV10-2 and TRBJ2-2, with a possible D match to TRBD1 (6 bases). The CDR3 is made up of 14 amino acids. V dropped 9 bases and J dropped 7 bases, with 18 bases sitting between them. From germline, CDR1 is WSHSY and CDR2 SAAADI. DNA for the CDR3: TGCGCCAGTACCGGGCCTTTGACAGGCGGGGAGCTGTTTTTT. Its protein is CASTGPLTGGELFF.

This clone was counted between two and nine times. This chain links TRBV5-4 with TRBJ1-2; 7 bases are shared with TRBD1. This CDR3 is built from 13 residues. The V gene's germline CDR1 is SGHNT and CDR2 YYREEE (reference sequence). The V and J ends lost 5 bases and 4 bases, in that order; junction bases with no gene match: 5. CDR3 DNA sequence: TGTGCCAGCAGTGCCGACAGGGTCTATGGCTACACCTTC. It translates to CASSADRVYGYTF.

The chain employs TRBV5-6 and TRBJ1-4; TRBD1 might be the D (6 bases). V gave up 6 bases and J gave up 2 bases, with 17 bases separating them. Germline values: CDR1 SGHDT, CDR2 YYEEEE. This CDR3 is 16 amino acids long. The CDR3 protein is CASKPRGGRTNEKLFF. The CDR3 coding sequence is TGTGCCAGCAAACCGAGGGGGGGACGCACTAATGAAAAACTGTTTTTT. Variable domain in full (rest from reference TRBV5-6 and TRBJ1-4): DAGVTQSPTHLIKTRGQQVTLRCSPKSGHDTVSWYQQALGQGPQFIFQYYEEEERQRGNFPDRFSGHQFPNYSSELNVNALLLGDSALYLCASKPRGGRTNEKLFFGSGTQLSVL.

CDR3 region: CASSSRSERLEAFF. In DNA, the CDR3 is TGTGCCAGCAGCTCCCGGAGTGAACGCCTTGAAGCTTTCTTT. The rearrangement links TRBV5-4 to TRBJ1-1; D not resolved. Trimming cost V 3 bases and J 7 bases, with 16 bases left between them. The CDR3 has 14 residues. The germline gives CDR1 SGHNT, CDR2 YYREEE (reference sequence).

The CDR3 spells CASSEASIRPDTQYF. The CDR3 coding sequence is TGTGCCAGCAGTGAAGCGTCCATCAGGCCAGATACGCAGTATTTT. V and J are TRBV2 and TRBJ2-3, with D unclear. The CDR3 is 15 amino acids. Germline values: CDR1 SNHLY, CDR2 FYNNEI. V gave up 0 bases and J gave up 4 bases, with 11 bases separating them.